This TCR beta chain was sequenced in a study of vaccination effects on CD4 cells after COVID-19 (dated by TCRdb to the early 2020s). Concerning the study at large: The ViraFEST assay stimulated PBMC with viral peptide pools and then used TCR sequencing to identify antigen-specific CD4+ T cell clonotypes by expansion. Each participant got two doses of an mRNA SARS-CoV-2 vaccine, either BNT162b2 or mRNA-1273. Pre-vaccine samples from a couple of convalescent patients were drawn 16 days and one week before the first dose, 142 and 148 days after COVID-19 diagnosis. Each well held two million PBMC cultured in IMDM containing roughly 5% human AB serum, roughly 9.6 IU/ml IL-2 and gentamicin, along with 10 ug/ml peptides. SARS-CoV-2 spike-specific CD4+ TCR repertoires from before and after mRNA vaccination were compared in COVID-19 convalescent patients and in infection-naive vaccine recipients. Altogether, approximately 10 COVID-19 convalescent patients and several SARS-CoV-2-naive healthy vaccine recipients made up the full study. Cultures from other donors in the study were sequenced using the Oncomine TCR Beta short-read assay on an Illumina iSeq 100.

After less than 13 days of culture, CD4+ T cells were isolated with the EasySep CD4+ T cell isolation kit. PCR-confirmed SARS-CoV-2 infection had occurred in convalescent patients between March and December 2020, before the Alpha, Beta and Delta variants emerged in the United States. Half of the culture medium was replaced with fresh IL-2-containing medium on days 3 and 7. Unless noted otherwise, every peptide stimulation condition was grown in triplicate wells. PBMC were separated from whole blood using Ficoll-Paque Plus gradient centrifugation and were then either cryopreserved at -140C or used fresh. The QIAamp micro DNA kit was used to extract genomic DNA from the cultured CD4+ T cells. As to this clone: The target of this receptor is not known. Base quality data are lacking; no much larger clone is found one base away.

Library method: the immunoSEQ multiplex PCR assay. DNA from the cultured and isolated CD4+ T cells underwent TCR beta CDR3 sequencing. Per the original workflow: The analysis removed non-productive TCR sequences, trimmed reads to the CDR3 region, and retained only CDR3s that were 7 or more amino acids long. The MANAFEST web app was used to identify antigen-specific clonotypes by comparing expansion in peptide wells with expansion in reference cultures. To be called positive, a clone needed expansion at FDR<0.05 compared with the reference and with all other wells, an odds ratio greater than 5, and a frequency greater than 0.1% in two replicate wells. A clonotype was called cross-reactive if it was significantly expanded both in SARS-CoV-2 spike wells and in at least one common cold coronavirus spike condition. CDR3 similarity was assessed by Levenshtein distance with the stringdist R package, and unrooted trees were built with ape in R 3.6.1. TCRdb's version of the immuneACCESS table is confined to in-frame rearrangements and falls short of the full clone set. An unresolved V gene accounts for under half of the shortfall where checked; the remainder is of unknown origin. Clone size and V and J calls were adopted from that table, with D and trimming inferred from the DNA. The sample contains tens of thousands of clones, approximately 72% of them found a single time. The ten largest make up approximately 22% of the sample.

Overall results and qualifications from the work: In convalescent patients, the post-vaccine spike-reactive repertoire was composed mainly of new vaccine-induced clones that were largely distinct from infection-induced clones. At late post-vaccination timepoints, both infection-induced and vaccine-induced clones showed marked clonal contraction, consistent with waning T cell responses. Limitations of the study were the small number of convalescent patients and the absence of early post-infection timepoints.

The CDR3 runs 16 residues from the cysteine to the phenylalanine. The sequence is cut down to CDR3 DNA, 48 bases in frame from base 1. Ends trimmed: V by 5 bases, J by 6 bases; bases unmatched to a gene: 10. From the germline V gene, CDR1 is ENHRY and CDR2 is SYGVKD. This chain is built from TRBV10-3 and TRBJ1-4; 9 nucleotides in the junction match TRBD1. The clonotype originates from a human donor who had a prior SARS-CoV-2 infection. The sequences come from CD4+ T cells from PBMCs cultured without peptide, collected before COVID-19 vaccination. At the DNA level, the sequence is TGTGCCATCAGTTCTCGACAGGGGGAAGGTTATGAAAAACTGTTTTTT. This codes for CAISSRQGEGYEKLFF.